This TCR beta chain was recorded in a study of cytomegalovirus exposure and HLA in healthy donors. About the study: Previous work identified 90 million to 130 million unique TCR beta sequences from around 200 million T cells. The Caucasian-associated ancestry cluster contained about four fifths of the roughly 370 genotyped donors.

This PCR relied on a set of 60 Vbeta primers and 13 Jbeta primers. Profiling relied on immunoSEQ multiplex PCR, and the TCRdb table lists in-frame clones only, not all of them. There are 180,000 or so clones in the sample; more than 70% occur only once, and 1.3% to 1.5% lies in the top ten. The CDR3 has 14 amino acids. Germline-derived CDR1 and CDR2 are LNHDA and SQIVND (reference sequence). J lost 9 bases, V lost 8 bases, and 9 bases had no gene match. Broader study findings: Confirmation was obtained in vitro that three CMV-associated chains are specific for CMV antigens. Most TCR sequences were rare, but some public TCRs occurred in many donors.

Comments on this clone: Its specificity is not known.

The sequence was collected from a girl between 5 and 17 years old in good health and CMV-seropositive. This rearrangement joins TRBV19 to TRBJ2-1; 11 positions match TRBD2. Sequencing was performed on PBMCs. As DNA, the CDR3 is TGTGCCAGTTGGGCTAGCGGGAGGTCCGGTGAGCAGTTCTTC. It codes for CASWASGRSGEQFF.